Listed below are T cell receptor beta chains from one sample, sequenced in a study of cytomegalovirus exposure and HLA in healthy donors. The table came from immunoSEQ multiplex PCR; TCRdb's copy has only in-frame clones and leaves some out. This sample has about 150,000 clones, with roughly 82% found just once. Sequencing was performed on PBMCs. Receptor source: a man aged 25 to 45 in good health and CMV-seropositive. The CDR3 runs from the conserved cysteine through the conserved F or W. D genes are given only for firm matches. Where a row states a size, it is once, few, many or the class of an expanded clone; other rows omit it.

v_gene: TRBV5-1
j_gene: TRBJ1-3
abundance: NA
d_gene: NA
CDR3aa: CASSLAGTRFGNTIYF
CDR3nt: TGCGCCAGCAGCTTGGCAGGGACAAGATTTGGAAACACCATATATTTT

v_gene: TRBV7-8
j_gene: TRBJ2-3
abundance: NA
d_gene: TRBD2
CDR3aa: CASSFGLAATFADTQYF
CDR3nt: TGTGCCAGCAGCTTTGGACTAGCCGCAACTTTCGCAGATACGCAGTATTTT

v_gene: TRBV28
j_gene: TRBJ2-7
abundance: NA
d_gene: TRBD2
CDR3aa: CASSLSGSEQYF
CDR3nt: TGTGCCAGCAGCCTCAGCGGGAGCGAGCAGTACTTC

v_gene: TRBV6-1
j_gene: TRBJ2-7
abundance: NA
d_gene: NA
CDR3aa: CASSEGGSGSYEQYF
CDR3nt: TGTGCCAGCAGTGAAGGCGGGTCGGGTTCCTACGAGCAGTACTTC

v_gene: TRBV28
j_gene: TRBJ1-5
abundance: NA
d_gene: NA
CDR3aa: CASSLGQLMGQHF
CDR3nt: TGTGCCAGCAGTCTTGGACAGCTCATGGGCCAGCATTTT

v_gene: TRBV11-3
j_gene: TRBJ2-3
abundance: once
d_gene: NA
CDR3aa: CASSSGQLGPTDTQYF
CDR3nt: TGTGCCAGCAGCTCTGGACAGCTGGGACCCACAGATACGCAGTATTTT

v_gene: TRBV19
j_gene: TRBJ2-7
abundance: once
d_gene: NA
CDR3aa: CASSPTGSSYEQYF
CDR3nt: TGTGCCAGTAGCCCGACAGGTTCCTCCTACGAGCAGTACTTC

v_gene: TRBV5-6
j_gene: TRBJ2-7
abundance: NA
d_gene: TRBD1
CDR3aa: CASSVDRGRDEQYF
CDR3nt: TGTGCCAGCAGCGTCGACAGGGGGCGCGACGAGCAGTACTTC

v_gene: TRBV2
j_gene: TRBJ1-2
abundance: NA
d_gene: TRBD1
CDR3aa: CASTRDRGDGYTF
CDR3nt: TGTGCCAGCACCCGGGACAGGGGGGATGGCTACACCTTC

v_gene: TRBV5-1
j_gene: TRBJ2-2
abundance: NA
d_gene: NA
CDR3aa: CASSLYRDNGELFF
CDR3nt: TGCGCCAGCAGCTTATACAGGGATAACGGGGAGCTGTTTTTT

v_gene: TRBV28
j_gene: TRBJ2-2
abundance: once
d_gene: TRBD2
CDR3aa: CASSLGGYTGELFF
CDR3nt: TGTGCCAGCAGTTTGGGGGGGTACACCGGGGAGCTGTTTTTT

v_gene: TRBV7-2
j_gene: TRBJ2-4
abundance: NA
d_gene: NA
CDR3aa: CASSPGLENSQYF
CDR3nt: TGTGCCAGCAGCCCTGGTCTGGAAAACAGTCAGTACTTC

v_gene: TRBV7-9
j_gene: TRBJ1-2
abundance: NA
d_gene: NA
CDR3aa: CASSLGRGSWGYTF
CDR3nt: TGTGCCAGCAGCTTAGGAAGGGGCTCGTGGGGCTACACCTTC

v_gene: TRBV2
j_gene: TRBJ1-5
abundance: NA
d_gene: NA
CDR3aa: CASRPQGLDNQPQHF
CDR3nt: TGTGCCAGCAGGCCACAGGGTTTGGACAATCAGCCCCAGCATTTT

v_gene: TRBV12-5
j_gene: TRBJ2-3
abundance: NA
d_gene: NA
CDR3aa: CASGLGEASTDTQYF
CDR3nt: TGTGCTAGTGGTTTAGGGGAAGCTAGCACAGATACGCAGTATTTT

v_gene: TRBV30
j_gene: TRBJ2-1
abundance: NA
d_gene: TRBD2
CDR3aa: CAWRTSGYNEQFF
CDR3nt: TGTGCCTGGAGGACTAGCGGTTACAATGAGCAGTTCTTC

v_gene: TRBV9
j_gene: TRBJ2-7
abundance: NA
d_gene: NA
CDR3aa: CASSPISASYEQYF
CDR3nt: TGTGCCAGCAGCCCTATTAGCGCCTCTTACGAGCAGTACTTC

v_gene: TRBV7-2
j_gene: TRBJ1-1
abundance: NA
d_gene: NA
CDR3aa: CASSLFRGYEAFF
CDR3nt: TGTGCCAGCAGCTTATTCCGGGGGTATGAAGCTTTCTTT

v_gene: TRBV13
j_gene: TRBJ2-1
abundance: NA
d_gene: NA
CDR3aa: CASSLRGVALFLNEQFF
CDR3nt: TGTGCCAGCAGCCTTCGCGGAGTAGCCCTATTCCTCAATGAGCAGTTCTTC

v_gene: TRBV9
j_gene: TRBJ2-2
abundance: NA
d_gene: NA
CDR3aa: CASSVGAGSTGELFF
CDR3nt: TGTGCCAGCAGCGTAGGGGCGGGATCCACCGGGGAGCTGTTTTTT